This T cell receptor beta chain was observed in a study of blood T cell repertoires in COVID-19. At the level of the study: Donors in the United States, Italy and Spain gave samples during acute or convalescent COVID-19.

Generated by immunoSEQ multiplex PCR, the TCRdb table keeps only in-frame clones and is missing some. The sample lists 20,000 to 30,000 clones, about 90% occurring once. Trimming took 7 bases from V and 3 from J, leaving 19 bases between them. The germline V gene encodes CDR1 LNHDA and CDR2 SQIVND (reference sequence). This CDR3 is 15 amino acids long. The clonotype originates from a human donor in a cohort sampled during active COVID-19. The material sequenced was peripheral blood. This chain links TRBV19 with TRBJ2-7, with D possibly being TRBD2 (6 bases). The CDR3 reads CASTPSGGMLYEQYF. The DNA for the CDR3 is TGTGCCAGTACCCCCAGTGGAGGGATGCTCTACGAGCAGTACTTC.